The 29 T cell receptor beta chains below were found in one sample sequenced in a study of blood T cell repertoires in COVID-19. Sequencing used immunoSEQ multiplex PCR; TCRdb keeps in-frame clones, though not all of them. The data contain around 390,000 clones, around nine tenths of them singletons. The sequenced material came from PBMCs or T cells enriched from blood (not recorded which). The receptors shown here come from a woman between 50 and 59 years old who had recovered from COVID-19.

V and J are TRBV12-3 or TRBV12-4 and TRBJ1-5; tentatively, D is TRBD1 (5 bases). Trimming left V 5 bases short and J 7 bases short, with 12 bases between. The CDR3 has 13 amino acids. The CDR3 reads CASSAGSVQPQHF. The CDR3 nucleotides read TGTGCCAGCAGTGCAGGGTCTGTCCAGCCCCAGCATTTT.

In this sample, this clone turned up once. This sequence joins TRBV28 and TRBJ2-7; 7 bases map to TRBD1. Germline V CDR1 and CDR2: MDHEN, SYDVKM. Losses at the gene ends were 5 bases for V and 5 bases for J; bases not matched to a gene: 6. The CDR3 contains 13 residues. The DNA for the CDR3 is TGTGCCAGCAGTCCGGACAGGTCGGACGAGCAGTACTTC. It yields the protein CASSPDRSDEQYF.

J is TRBJ2-7 and V is TRBV18; 9 nucleotides align to TRBD1. From germline, CDR1 is KGHSH and CDR2 LQKENI. Germline trimming cut 2 bases from V and 2 bases from J; bases unmatched to any gene: 4. The CDR3 consists of 15 residues. The CDR3 DNA reads TGTGCCAGCTCACCAGGGACAGGGTATCCCTACGAGCAGTACTTC. Protein sequence: CASSPGTGYPYEQYF.

The genes are TRBV7-6 and TRBJ1-1, with 10 bases fitting TRBD1. J lost 5 bases, V lost 1 base, and 7 bases had no gene match. This CDR3 spans 16 amino acids. The germline CDR1 and CDR2 sequences are SGHVS and FNYEAQ. For the CDR3, the DNA is TGTGCCAGCAGCTTAGACCCCAGGACAGGGGGTACTGAAGCTTTCTTT. Its translation is CASSLDPRTGGTEAFF.

This chain joins TRBV28 and TRBJ1-2; perhaps TRBD1 as D (5 bases). In germline, CDR1 is MDHEN, CDR2 SYDVKM. The V end was cut by 10 bases, the J end by 4 bases, with 13 bases between. This CDR3 spans 12 amino acids. The CDR3 region is CATLGVTYGYTF. For the CDR3, the DNA is TGTGCCACTCTAGGGGTAACCTATGGCTACACCTTC.

This chain links TRBV28 with TRBJ1-1; the match to TRBD1 covers 7 bases. From germline, CDR1 is MDHEN and CDR2 SYDVKM. V gave up 5 bases and J gave up 4 bases; unmatched junction bases: 7. CDR3 length equals 14 residues. The CDR3 loop reads CASSQQGWVTEAFF. The CDR3 DNA reads as TGTGCCAGCAGTCAACAGGGGTGGGTCACTGAAGCTTTCTTT.

The chain joins TRBV29-1 to TRBJ1-2, with D possibly being TRBD1 (5 bases). V shed 2 bases and J shed 6 bases, with 19 bases lying between them. Per the germline V gene, CDR1 is SQVTM and CDR2 is ANQGSEA. The CDR3 loop spans 15 amino acids. The CDR3 region is CSVEPLGAGRNGYTF. DNA of the CDR3: TGCAGCGTTGAACCTCTTGGGGCAGGGCGTAATGGCTACACCTTC.

Regarding this clone: Other DNA variants within this sample encode the same CDR3. In DNA, the CDR3 is TGCAGCGTTGTAGGACAGATGAACACTGAAGCTTTCTTT. Translating gives CSVVGQMNTEAFF. The chain employs TRBV29-1 and TRBJ1-1, with a possible D match to TRBD1 (6 bases). The CDR3 sequence is 13 residues long. The germline CDR1 and CDR2 sequences are SQVTM and ANQGSEA. The V gene lost 4 bases and the J gene lost 0 bases, with 9 bases spanning the gap.

This clone was detected once. The chain uses TRBV5-5 and TRBJ1-4; no clear D gene. Between the trimmed V and J ends, which lost 1 base and 4 bases, there was a span of 11 bases. The V gene's germline CDR1 is SGHKS and CDR2 YYEKEE (reference sequence). The CDR3 runs 15 residues. As DNA, the CDR3 is TGTGCCAGCAGCTTGCTGGGCCACAGTAATGAAAAACTGTTTTTT. This translates into CASSLLGHSNEKLFF.

The genes are TRBV2 and TRBJ2-7; tentative D call: TRBD2 (6 bases). Germline V CDR1 and CDR2: SNHLY, FYNNEI. The length of the CDR3 is 10 residues. The ends were cut back, 7 bases at V and 8 bases at J, with 9 bases in the middle. The CDR3: CASKEGKQYF. CDR3 in DNA: TGTGCCAGCAAGGAGGGGAAGCAGTACTTC.

The rearrangement joins TRBV4-1 to TRBJ1-4, with D tentatively TRBD1 (5 bases). Germline V gene lookup returns CDR1 MGHRA and CDR2 YSYEKL. V was pared by 4 bases and J by 2 bases, with 14 bases between. The CDR3 runs to 16 residues. For the CDR3, the DNA is TGCGCCAGCAGCCCCGCACGGGCAGGGACTAATGAAAAACTGTTTTTT. Amino acids: CASSPARAGTNEKLFF.

J is TRBJ1-1 and V is TRBV18; 10 nucleotides agree with TRBD1. The CDR3 loop spans 17 amino acids. CDR1 is KGHSH, CDR2 LQKENI, per germline. The trim removed 2 bases at V and 0 bases at J, leaving 6 bases unmatched. The CDR3 region is CASSPTTGGVMNTEAFF. The CDR3 nucleotides are TGTGCCAGCTCACCAACGACAGGGGGCGTCATGAACACTGAAGCTTTCTTT.

V is TRBV5-1 and J is TRBJ1-2; no reliable D call. The ends were cut back, 2 bases at V and 7 bases at J, with 15 bases in the middle. This CDR3 is built from 14 residues. The germline V gene has CDR1 SGHRS and CDR2 YFSETQ. CDR3 DNA: TGCGCCAGCAGCTTTGGGGAGGACGGCTTTGGCTACACCTTC. It specifies CASSFGEDGFGYTF.

This chain connects TRBV19 to TRBJ2-2, with 10 bases identical to TRBD1. The CDR3 consists of 15 residues. The trim removed 6 bases at V and 4 bases at J, leaving 5 bases unmatched. Germline CDR1 is LNHDA and CDR2 is SQIVND (reference sequence). The CDR3 DNA reads as TGTGCCAGTAGCCCGGGACAGGGGATCACCGGGGAGCTGTTTTTT. Amino acids: CASSPGQGITGELFF.

V and J are TRBV19 and TRBJ2-5, with TRBD2 matching 7 bases. The V and J ends lost 8 bases and 3 bases, in that order; junction bases with no gene match: 6. Per germline, CDR1 LNHDA and CDR2 SQIVND (reference sequence). The CDR3 totals 13 residues. The CDR3 region is CASGPSGEETQYF. CDR3 nucleotide sequence: TGTGCCAGTGGCCCTAGCGGTGAAGAGACCCAGTACTTC.

This clone was recorded once. The rearrangement links TRBV15 to TRBJ1-2; 9 bases fit TRBD1. V lost 2 bases and J lost 4; bases outside the gene matches: 8. This CDR3 comprises 16 residues. CDR1 LNHNV and CDR2 YYDKDF come from the germline V gene (reference sequence). The CDR3 loop reads CATSRYDRGYIYGYTF. The CDR3 nucleotides are TGTGCCACCAGCAGATACGACAGGGGGTATATCTATGGCTACACCTTC.

The V call is TRBV19, the J call TRBJ1-3; D is undetermined. The CDR3 consists of 11 residues. Germline V gene sequence: CDR1 LNHDA, CDR2 SQIVND (reference sequence). As DNA, the CDR3 is TGTGCTACAACCGATGGAAACACCATATATTTT. The encoded protein is CATTDGNTIYF.

This chain uses TRBV3-1 (or the pseudogene TRBV3-2) with TRBJ2-7, with D unresolved. Germline V gene data show CDR1 as LGHDT and CDR2 as YNNKEL (reference sequence). V lost 4 bases to trimming and J lost 3 bases, with 10 bases between them. This CDR3 is built from 13 residues. This CDR3 is CASSPDDFYEQYF. The DNA for the CDR3 is TGTGCCAGCAGCCCCGATGACTTCTACGAGCAGTACTTC.

Of note for this clone: An end of the junction does not agree with germline; a read error may underlie this. This sequence joins TRBV7-7 and TRBJ2-5; 8 bases line up with TRBD1. The CDR3 contains 16 residues. The germline V gene encodes CDR1 SSHAT and CDR2 FNYEAQ (reference sequence). The CDR3 DNA reads TGTGCTAGCAGCCCTAGGGACAGGACCTACCAAGAGACCCAGTACTTC. As protein: CASSPRDRTYQETQYF.

V is TRBV28 and J is TRBJ2-5, with 7 bases fitting TRBD2. Germline V lookup: CDR1 MDHEN, CDR2 SYDVKM. The J segment lost 5 bases and the V segment lost 6 bases, leaving 12 bases of the junction unmatched. This CDR3 is 15 amino acids long. The chain's CDR3 is CASSSGGVGEETQYF. CDR3 bases: TGTGCCAGCAGCTCGGGGGGAGTGGGGGAGGAGACCCAGTACTTC.

V gene TRBV24-1 combines with J gene TRBJ1-2; tentatively, D is TRBD1 (6 bases). This CDR3 spans 14 amino acids. The V end lost 0 bases, the J end lost 7 bases, and 11 bases lay between the germline ends. The germline gives CDR1 KGHDR, CDR2 SFDVKD. This chain's CDR3 is CATSDLNRASGYTF. The CDR3 nucleotides read TGTGCCACCAGTGATTTGAACAGGGCAAGTGGCTACACCTTC.

The rearrangement links TRBV7-2 to TRBJ2-2; 10 bases are shared with TRBD2. The germline CDR1 and CDR2 sequences are SGHTA and FQGNSA. Germline trimming cut 3 bases from V and 2 bases from J; bases unmatched to any gene: 6. The CDR3 totals 17 residues. CDR3 in DNA: TGTGCCAGCAGCTTTTCTAGCGGGGGCTTAAACACCGGGGAGCTGTTTTTT. Protein sequence: CASSFSSGGLNTGELFF.

The chain joins TRBV7-2 to TRBJ2-2; D call uncertain. The germline V gene encodes CDR1 SGHTA and CDR2 FQGNSA. V was clipped by 0 bases and J by 4 bases, with 15 bases between them. The CDR3 is 17 residues long. The CDR3 sequence: CASSLALERWVTGELFF. CDR3 nucleotides: TGTGCCAGCAGCTTAGCGCTAGAACGGTGGGTCACCGGGGAGCTGTTTTTT.

The chain links TRBV5-1 to TRBJ1-2, with TRBD1 identical over 7 bases. This CDR3 region has 15 residues. J gave up 4 bases and V 4 bases, and 10 bases lay outside the gene matches. Germline CDR1 SGHRS, CDR2 YFSETQ. CDR3 sequence reads: CASSLTTGTVYGYTF. Written as DNA, the CDR3 is TGCGCCAGCAGCCTAACGACCGGGACAGTCTATGGCTACACCTTC.

Of note for this clone: The junction shows a germline mismatch at one end, possibly a read error. V gene TRBV14 combines with J gene TRBJ2-1; no clear D. CDR1 is SGHDN and CDR2 is FVKESK in the germline V gene. There are 10 residues in the CDR3. Here the CDR3 reads CASSQSDSIF. The CDR3 DNA reads as TGTGCCAGCAGCCAATCAGACTCGATCTTC.

This clone was seen ten or more times. This chain connects TRBV27 to TRBJ1-2; D call uncertain. Per germline, CDR1 MNHEY and CDR2 SMNVEV (reference sequence). Trimming pared 6 bases from V and 4 bases from J, leaving 12 bases between. The CDR3 consists of 13 residues. DNA of the CDR3: TGTGCCAGCAGCAAACAGCCTTCCTATGGCTACACCTTC. Translating it yields CASSKQPSYGYTF.

The genes are TRBV11-3 and TRBJ2-2; possible D gene TRBD1, 6 bases. This CDR3 contains 16 residues. The germline V gene encodes CDR1 SGHNT and CDR2 YENEEA. V lost 4 bases and J lost 5, with 17 bases in between. CDR3 amino acids: CASSSHTGSNTGELFF. Here the CDR3 DNA reads TGTGCCAGCAGCTCACATACAGGGAGCAATACCGGGGAGCTGTTTTTT. Supplemented by reference TRBV11-3 and TRBJ2-2, the full variable domain reads EAGVVQSPRYKIIEKKQPVAFWCNPISGHNTLYWYLQNLGQGPELLIRYENEEAVDDSQLPKDRFSAERLKGVDSTLKIQPAELGDSAVYLCASSSHTGSNTGELFFGEGSRLTVL.

V usage is TRBV5-1 and J usage is TRBJ1-4; D is unresolved. Germline lookup yields CDR1 SGHRS and CDR2 YFSETQ. CDR3 length equals 13 residues. Trimming removed 5 bases from V and 8 bases from J, with 13 bases in between. The CDR3 sequence is CASRSGTTEKLFF. The CDR3 nucleotides read TGCGCCAGCAGATCCGGCACTACCGAAAAACTGTTTTTT.

The CDR3 region is CASSRARQSGNTIYF. CDR3 in DNA: TGTGCCAGCTCGCGCGCCCGCCAATCTGGAAACACCATATATTTT. This chain connects TRBV18 to TRBJ1-3; D is undetermined. Trimming took off 6 bases at V and 1 base at J, with 13 bases between the two ends. Germline V gene data show CDR1 as KGHSH and CDR2 as LQKENI. The CDR3 totals 15 residues. The entire variable domain, with the rest obtained from reference TRBV18 and TRBJ1-3, is as follows: NAGVMQNPRHLVRRRGQEARLRCSPMKGHSHVYWYRQLPEEGLKFMVYLQKENIIDESGMPKERFSAEFPKEGPSILRIQQVVRGDSAAYFCASSRARQSGNTIYFGEGSWLTVV.